This T cell receptor beta chain was profiled in a study of technical replicates of blood from a handful of donors. TCRdb's copy holds only in-frame clones and misses some; the assay was immunoSEQ multiplex PCR. The table includes roughly 71,000 clones, just under 95% detected once. Germline values: CDR1 ENHRY, CDR2 SYGVKD. This CDR3 has 14 amino acids. Trimming cost V 5 bases and J 1 base, with 12 bases left between them. Sequenced material: T cells isolated from PBMCs. The TCR was taken from a human donor in good health. V is TRBV10-3 and J is TRBJ2-7; a possible D gene is TRBD1 (5 bases). The chain's CDR3 is CAISMETDSYEQYF. The CDR3 region has the DNA TGTGCCATCAGTATGGAGACAGATTCCTACGAGCAGTACTTC.